The 21 T cell receptor beta chains presented below share a single source sample, sequenced in a study of regulatory T cells in long-lasting Graves disease. Described time point: newly diagnosed GD, antithyroid drugs for less than 3 months. The TCR library was made from RNA extracted from PBMCs. Arm-PCR of CDR3 regions and iRepertoire HTBI primers were the basis on which TCR beta libraries were built. TCRdb redid the calling of the multiplex PCR reads with MiXCR, one entry per CDR3 protein. The repertoire holds 350,000 to 500,000 distinct CDR3 sequences, with around 13% as singletons. These records were also assigned to another study, of T cells in Graves' hyperthyroidism and ophthalmopathy.

This material consisted of peripheral blood mononuclear cells (PBMCs), taken at new diagnosis, from a patient treated with antithyroid drugs. Receptors were obtained from a woman aged 45-59 years with Graves disease.

This clonotype has ten or more counts. This chain joins TRBV19 and TRBJ2-7; D unclear. V lost 5 bases and J 0 bases, leaving 11 bases between the germline ends. Germline lookup yields CDR1 LNHDA and CDR2 SQIVND (reference sequence). The CDR3 spans 14 residues. The CDR3 loop reads CASSETPNSYEQYF. The CDR3 region has the DNA TGTGCCAGTAGTGAGACTCCGAACTCCTACGAGCAGTACTTC.

This chain joins TRBV5-8 and TRBJ2-7, with D perhaps TRBD1 or TRBD2 (5 bases each). Trimming pared 5 bases from V and 3 bases from J, leaving 24 bases between. This CDR3 is 17 amino acids long. Germline V CDR1 and CDR2: SGHTS, YDEGEE. The CDR3 sequence: CASRPAAGAEVHYEQYF. The CDR3 DNA is TGTGCCAGCAGACCAGCGGCTGGGGCAGAAGTGCACTACGAGCAGTACTTC.

V usage is TRBV28 and J usage is TRBJ1-2; 7 positions match TRBD1. The CDR3 is 14 residues long. In germline, CDR1 is MDHEN, CDR2 SYDVKM. After removal of 6 bases from V and 0 bases from J, the junction contained 4 bases not matched to a gene. The CDR3 DNA reads TGTGCCAGCAGGATAGGGGGCGCTAACTATGGCTACACCTTC. This translates into CASRIGGANYGYTF.

This clonotype was found a few times. This chain connects TRBV7-2 to TRBJ2-5; weak D call: TRBD1 (6 bases). There are 14 residues in the CDR3. CDR1 and CDR2 from the germline V gene are SGHTA and FQGNSA. Deletions cut 4 bases from V and 6 bases from J, with 15 bases between. The CDR3 DNA reads as TGTGCCAGCAGCTCGCGGCAGGACAGTCAGACCCAGTACTTC. Translated: CASSSRQDSQTQYF.

V usage is TRBV6-1 and J usage is TRBJ2-1; tentatively, D is TRBD1 (5 bases). Trimming removed 2 bases from V and 6 bases from J, with 14 bases in between. CDR1 MNHNS and CDR2 SASEGT come from the germline V gene. The CDR3 consists of 15 residues. The CDR3 sequence: CASSEILGRANEQFF. The DNA of the CDR3 is TGTGCCAGCAGTGAAATTCTCGGCAGGGCCAATGAGCAGTTCTTC.

The table lists this clonotype with a few counts. J is TRBJ2-2 and V is TRBV19; the D gene could be TRBD1 or TRBD2 (5 bases each). The V end was cut by 5 bases, the J end by 4 bases, with 23 bases between. There are 18 residues in the CDR3. The germline gives CDR1 LNHDA, CDR2 SQIVND (reference sequence). Here the CDR3 reads CASSEATWGTPGTGELFF. In DNA form, the CDR3 reads TGTGCCAGTAGTGAAGCTACATGGGGGACGCCGGGCACCGGGGAGCTGTTTTTT.

This clonotype appeared a few times. The chain is built from TRBV7-2 and TRBJ1-4; 9 bases fit TRBD1. Trimming at V came to 5 bases and at J to 7 bases, leaving 8 bases not matched to a gene. CDR3 length equals 15 residues. Per the germline V gene, CDR1 is SGHTA and CDR2 is FQGNSA. The chain's CDR3 is CASSAYRGQGEKLFF. The DNA for the CDR3 is TGTGCCAGCAGCGCCTACAGGGGGCAGGGTGAAAAACTGTTTTTT.

J is TRBJ2-5 and V is TRBV30; 7 nucleotides align to TRBD1. V lost 4 bases, J lost 2 bases, and 10 bases stayed unmatched. Germline V lookup: CDR1 GTSNPN, CDR2 SVGIG (reference sequence). The CDR3 sequence is 15 residues long. In DNA, the CDR3 is TGTGCCTGGAAACCCCGGACAGGCGCGCAAGAGACCCAGTACTTC. It codes for CAWKPRTGAQETQYF. Filled out from reference TRBV30 and TRBJ2-5, the complete variable domain reads SQTIHQWPATLVQPVGSPLSLECTVEGTSNPNLYWYRQAAGRGLQLLFYSVGIGQISSEVPQNLSASRPQDRQFILSSKKLLLSDSGFYLCAWKPRTGAQETQYFGPGTRLLVL.

This clonotype was found many times. The chain combines TRBV11-2 with TRBJ2-7; perhaps TRBD2 as D (6 bases). CDR3 length: 12 amino acids. Germline V gene sequence: CDR1 SGHAT, CDR2 FQNNGV. Trimming stripped 1 base from V and 6 bases from J, with 7 bases between. DNA for the CDR3: TGTGCCAGCAGCTTAGGCGGGGCCGAGCAGTACTTC. This encodes CASSLGGAEQYF.

This clonotype was seen ten or more times. The chain employs TRBV28 and TRBJ1-4; D perhaps matches TRBD1 (5 bases). Germline assignment: CDR1 MDHEN and CDR2 SYDVKM. V shed 10 bases and J shed 7 bases, with 16 bases lying between them. The CDR3 sequence is 13 residues long. This CDR3 is CAIPGQGSEKLFF. Written as DNA, the CDR3 is TGTGCCATCCCCGGGCAGGGTTCTGAAAAACTGTTTTTT.

This clonotype was counted many times. The chain uses TRBV12-3 or TRBV12-4 and TRBJ2-2; 8 bases agree with TRBD2. J lost 7 bases, V lost 6 bases, and 13 bases had no gene match. The CDR3 spans 16 residues. Here the CDR3 DNA reads TGTGCCAGCAGGTCCTCATTAGGAGCGGGAGTCGGGGAGCTGTTTTTT. As protein: CASRSSLGAGVGELFF.

There are a few counts of this clonotype. This sequence joins TRBV7-3 and TRBJ1-6, with no clear D. Germline CDR1 is SGHTA and CDR2 is FQGTGA. The length of the CDR3 is 9 residues. The CDR3 coding sequence is TGTGCACCGTCTTCACCCCTCCACTTT. Its translation is CAPSSPLHF. Complete variable domain (other parts from reference TRBV7-3 and TRBJ1-6): GAGVSQTPSNKVTEKGKYVELRCDPISGHTALYWYRQSLGQGPEFLIYFQGTGAADDSGLPNDRFFAVRPEGSVSTLKIQRTERGDSAVYLCAPSSPLHFGNGTRLTVT.

The genes are TRBV19 and TRBJ1-5; a possible D gene is TRBD1 (5 bases). Germline CDR1 LNHDA, CDR2 SQIVND (reference sequence). V was cut by 3 bases and J by 5 bases, with 14 bases left in between. CDR3 length: 15 residues. In DNA, the CDR3 is TGTGCCAGTAGTATTTCCGGCAGGGTCCATCAGCCCCAGCATTTT. Translation gives CASSISGRVHQPQHF. Drawing the rest from reference TRBV19 and TRBJ1-5, the complete variable domain is DGGITQSPKYLFRKEGQNVTLSCEQNLNHDAMYWYRQDPGQGLRLIYYSQIVNDFQKGDIAEGYSVSREKKESFPLTVTSAQKNPTAFYLCASSISGRVHQPQHFGDGTRLSIL.

The V gene is TRBV30, the J gene TRBJ1-1, with D tentatively TRBD1 (6 bases). The germline gives CDR1 GTSNPN, CDR2 SVGIG (reference sequence). There are 14 residues in the CDR3. V dropped 1 base and J dropped 1 base, with 10 bases sitting between them. The chain's CDR3 is CAWSAGARNTEAFF. CDR3 coding DNA: TGTGCCTGGAGTGCGGGGGCCCGGAACACTGAAGCTTTCTTT.

The chain recombines TRBV10-3 with TRBJ1-2; perhaps TRBD1 as D (6 bases). Looked up from germline, CDR1 is ENHRY and CDR2 is SYGVKD. V lost 0 bases to trimming and J lost 6 bases, with 14 bases between them. There are 15 residues in the CDR3. CDR3 in amino acids: CAISESEGHRDGYTF. In DNA form, the CDR3 reads TGTGCCATCAGTGAGTCCGAAGGCCACAGGGATGGCTACACCTTC.

This clonotype was counted only a few times. The chain is built from TRBV12-3 or TRBV12-4 and TRBJ2-1; 12 bases align to TRBD2. V shed 5 bases, J shed 4 bases, and the junction held 15 bases outside the gene matches. CDR3 length: 19 amino acids. The CDR3 bases are TGTGCCAGCAGTCCAGGGAGACCCTTCCTAGCGGGAGGGTACAATGAGCAGTTCTTC. It specifies CASSPGRPFLAGGYNEQFF.

This clonotype appeared many times. CDR3 amino acids: CASSPRGGEAFF. CDR3 in DNA: TGTGCCAGCAGTCCAAGAGGAGGTGAAGCTTTCTTT. The V and J genes are TRBV18 and TRBJ1-1; D gene ambiguous. The CDR3 is 12 amino acids. Germline CDR1 reads KGHSH; CDR2 reads LQKENI. The ends were cut back, 8 bases at V and 7 bases at J, with 14 bases in the middle.

The chain combines TRBV5-1 with TRBJ1-2; D unclear. V lost 0 bases and J lost 8, with 23 bases in between. CDR1 and CDR2 from the germline V gene are SGHRS and YFSETQ. This CDR3 comprises 17 residues. The CDR3 loop is CASSLGRTRWSWRGYTF. CDR3 in DNA: TGCGCCAGCAGCTTGGGAAGGACCCGGTGGAGTTGGCGCGGCTACACCTTC.

The sample holds many counts of this clonotype. The genes are TRBV25-1 and TRBJ2-1; 9 positions agree with TRBD1. Per the germline V gene, CDR1 is MGHDK and CDR2 is SYGVNS. V lost 2 bases and J lost 7; bases outside the gene matches: 3. The CDR3 runs 14 residues. The chain's CDR3 is CASSEGQGLNEQFF. In DNA form, the CDR3 reads TGTGCCAGCAGTGAAGGACAGGGGTTGAATGAGCAGTTCTTC.

This clonotype occurred many times. The chain links TRBV2 to TRBJ2-3; D gene unclear. The CDR3 runs 14 residues. The germline V and J ends were trimmed by 6 bases and 0 bases, with 10 bases remaining between them. CDR1 and CDR2 (germline): SNHLY, FYNNEI. The chain's CDR3 is CASSGARSTDTQYF. The CDR3 DNA is TGTGCCAGCAGCGGAGCGAGAAGCACAGATACGCAGTATTTT.

The genes are TRBV27 and TRBJ1-4, with 11 bases matching TRBD1. The CDR3 sequence is 18 residues long. Trimming took 4 bases from V and 7 from J; bases not matched to a gene: 14. CDR1 is MNHEY and CDR2 is SMNVEV in the germline V gene (reference sequence). The DNA of the CDR3 is TGTGCCAGCAGTTCCCGGGACAGGGGGTCGTTACGGGCTGAAAAACTGTTTTTT. This gives the protein CASSSRDRGSLRAEKLFF.